This paragraph covers one TCR beta chain sequence. The antigen is undetermined. This CDR3 has 11 amino acids. Trimming removed 8 bases from V and 8 bases from J, with 12 bases in between. The V gene's germline CDR1 is GTSNPN and CDR2 SVGIG (reference sequence). Donors in the study were healthy people who gave bone marrow. This sample was included in a study of cytomegalovirus exposure and HLA in healthy donors. Researchers ran the PCR with 60 Vbeta and 13 Jbeta primers. Some clones are missing from TCRdb's copy, which holds only in-frame ones; the method was immunoSEQ multiplex PCR. The sample lists under 100,000 clones, approximately 70% seen once, with over 13% in the top ten. Whole-study findings and limits: In vitro assays verified that a few CMV-associated chains recognized CMV antigens specifically. As immune exposure information, only CMV serostatus was available.

The receptor was isolated from a woman in her forties or fifties in good health and CMV-seropositive. This chain links TRBV30 with TRBJ1-4; D gene unclear. The source material was PBMCs. This chain's CDR3 is CALEAAEKLFF. The CDR3 DNA reads TGTGCCCTCGAGGCGGCCGAAAAACTGTTTTTT.